This T cell receptor (beta chain) was obtained from a study of blood T cell repertoires in COVID-19. The overall study: The study drew acute and convalescent COVID-19 samples from the United States, Italy and Spain. Sources were T cells, B-cell-depleted T cells, or PBMCs; the material itself was cDNA or gDNA.

The authors' processing: Reference gene primer amplification in the assay estimated nucleated cell counts. The data were produced by immunoSEQ multiplex PCR, yet TCRdb's version contains in-frame clones alone and is incomplete. That table gives V, J and clone size, and the DNA gave D and trimming. Altogether approximately 350,000 clones are present, over 70% being singletons, with the ten largest covering roughly 3%. V shed 10 bases and J 10 bases; nucleotides not matched to a gene: 9. This CDR3 is 13 amino acids long. Sequenced input: peripheral blood. The V gene is TRBV12-3 or TRBV12-4, the J gene TRBJ1-6, with 8 bases identical to TRBD1. The clonotype originates from a man aged 25 to 40 with active or convalescent COVID-19. CDR3 loop: CAIADRAGSPLHF. The DNA for the CDR3 is TGTGCCATCGCGGACAGGGCTGGGTCACCCCTCCACTTT.